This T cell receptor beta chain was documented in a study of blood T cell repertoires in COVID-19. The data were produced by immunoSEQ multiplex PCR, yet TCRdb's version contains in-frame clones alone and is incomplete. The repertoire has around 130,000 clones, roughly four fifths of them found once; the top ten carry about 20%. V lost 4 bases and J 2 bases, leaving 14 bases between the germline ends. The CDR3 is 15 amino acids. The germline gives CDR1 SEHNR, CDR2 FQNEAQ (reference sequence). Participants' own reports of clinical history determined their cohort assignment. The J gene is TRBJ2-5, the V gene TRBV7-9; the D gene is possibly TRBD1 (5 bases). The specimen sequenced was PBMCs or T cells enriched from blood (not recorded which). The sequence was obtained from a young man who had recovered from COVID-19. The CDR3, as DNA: TGTGCCAGCAGCTCCCACCTAGGGGATCAAGAGACCCAGTACTTC. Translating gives CASSSHLGDQETQYF.